The rows below give T cell receptor beta chains drawn from one sample of a study of blood T cells in healthy people across ages. TCRdb independently ran MiXCR on the 5' RACE reads; one entry per CDR3 protein. The sample contains roughly 1,700,000 distinct CDR3 sequences, under 30% of which appear only once. The sample taken for sequencing was blood. Receptor source: a woman in her thirties in good health. The CDR3 runs from the conserved cysteine through the conserved F or W. The D gene is left open where the match is weak. Rows may omit the clone size; those that give it use once, few, many or a size class.

CDR3 protein | CDR3 DNA | J gene | V gene | clone size | D gene
CASSLAGWEQYF | TGTGCCAGCAGCTTAGCAGGGTGGGAGCAGTACTTC | TRBJ2-7 | TRBV7-9 | - | -
CTSRPTVDYGYTF | TGTACCAGCAGACCGACAGTCGACTATGGCTACACCTTC | TRBJ1-2 | TRBV6-5 | few | -
CASSNRGFQPQHF | TGTGCCAGCAGTAACAGGGGATTTCAGCCCCAGCATTTT | TRBJ1-5 | TRBV12-3/TRBV12-4 | few | TRBD1
CASSEPSGSPEQYF | TGTGCCAGCAGTGAACCCAGCGGGAGCCCCGAGCAGTACTTC | TRBJ2-7 | TRBV25-1 | - | TRBD2
CASSDEGLAGQETQYF | TGTGCCAGCAGTGACGAAGGACTAGCGGGGCAAGAGACCCAGTACTTC | TRBJ2-5 | TRBV6-1 | - | TRBD2
CASGKREPPYEQYF | TGTGCCAGCGGTAAGCGGGAGCCCCCCTACGAGCAGTACTTC | TRBJ2-7 | TRBV27 | many | TRBD2
CASSYIPISDRGPGNTIYF | TGTGCCAGCAGTTACATCCCAATCTCCGACAGGGGGCCTGGAAACACCATATATTTT | TRBJ1-3 | TRBV6-5 | - | TRBD1
CASSNRGPQYF | TGTGCCAGCAGTAACCGAGGGCCCCAGTACTTC | TRBJ2-5 | TRBV12-3/TRBV12-4 | few | -
CASNPRTYYGYTF | TGTGCCAGCAACCCCAGGACCTACTATGGCTACACCTTC | TRBJ1-2 | TRBV6-6 | - | -
CASSSGQHNQPQHF | TGCGCCAGCAGCTCCGGACAGCACAATCAGCCCCAGCATTTT | TRBJ1-5 | TRBV5-1 | - | -
CASSQDRREKLFF | TGCGCCAGCAGCCAAGATCGGAGAGAAAAACTGTTTTTT | TRBJ1-4 | TRBV4-3 | - | -
CSAKLSGTYDEQFF | TGCAGTGCCAAACTTAGCGGGACCTACGATGAGCAGTTCTTC | TRBJ2-1 | TRBV20-1 | once | TRBD2
CSVWDNNEQYF | TGCAGCGTTTGGGACAACAATGAGCAGTACTTC | TRBJ2-7 | TRBV29-1 | - | -
CASNQGGGGETQYF | TGTGCCAGCAATCAAGGAGGGGGCGGAGAGACCCAGTACTTC | TRBJ2-5 | TRBV12-3/TRBV12-4 | - | -
CVSSLTENQPQHF | TGTGTCAGCAGTTTAACGGAAAATCAGCCCCAGCATTTT | TRBJ1-5 | TRBV27 | - | -
CASRGQGVGQTQYF | TGTGCCAGCAGGGGACAGGGAGTGGGCCAGACCCAGTACTTC | TRBJ2-5 | TRBV7-9 | - | TRBD1
CASSFSSRNTEAFF | TGTGCCAGCAGTTTCTCGTCCAGAAACACTGAAGCTTTCTTT | TRBJ1-1 | TRBV27 | - | -
CAISSPGTGKENLFF | TGTGCCATCAGTTCCCCCGGGACAGGGAAGGAAAACCTGTTCTTC | TRBJ2-1 | TRBV10-3 | few | TRBD1
CSARPGFADTQYF | TGCAGTGCCCGCCCAGGGTTTGCAGATACGCAGTATTTT | TRBJ2-3 | TRBV20-1 | few | -
CATAGQGFHGYTF | TGTGCCACTGCGGGACAGGGGTTTCATGGCTACACCTTC | TRBJ1-2 | TRBV10-3 | many | TRBD1
CASSIWREGLVGTQYF | TGTGCCAGTAGTATCTGGCGGGAGGGCCTAGTGGGTACGCAGTATTTT | TRBJ2-3 | TRBV19 | - | TRBD2
CASSLARTSGANVRTF | TGCGCCAGCAGCTTGGCACGGACCTCTGGGGCCAACGTCCGGACTTTC | TRBJ2-6 | TRBV5-1 | - | -
CASSHGLWDRDNYGYTF | TGTGCCAGTAGCCATGGGCTTTGGGACAGGGATAACTATGGCTACACCTTC | TRBJ1-2 | TRBV14 | - | TRBD1
CASRLPDRGSTDTQYF | TGTGCCAGCAGGCTCCCAGACAGGGGGAGCACAGATACGCAGTATTTT | TRBJ2-3 | TRBV12-3/TRBV12-4 | - | TRBD1
CASSPEFSADTQYF | TGTGCCAGCTCACCCGAGTTTTCTGCAGATACGCAGTATTTT | TRBJ2-3 | TRBV18 | few | -
CASSFLQGDTQYF | TGTGCCAGCAGTTTCCTACAGGGGGATACGCAGTATTTT | TRBJ2-3 | TRBV12-3/TRBV12-4 | few | TRBD1
CASSQVGGGEQFF | TGTGCCAGCAGCCAAGTGGGGGGGGGTGAGCAGTTCTTC | TRBJ2-1 | TRBV4-2 | many | TRBD2
CASSQTLGSSEQYF | TGTGCTAGCAGCCAAACCCTGGGGAGCAGTGAGCAGTACTTC | TRBJ2-5 | TRBV3-1 | few | -
CASLQSGSGYNEQFF | TGTGCCAGCCTGCAGAGCGGGAGTGGCTACAATGAGCAGTTCTTC | TRBJ2-1 | TRBV3-1 | - | TRBD2
CASSPTVGNNYGYTF | TGTGCCAGCAGCCCCACGGTAGGGAATAACTATGGCTACACCTTC | TRBJ1-2 | TRBV9 | few | -
CASSSWTSGYTDTQYF | TGTGCCAGCAGCTCGTGGACTAGCGGATACACAGATACGCAGTATTTT | TRBJ2-3 | TRBV7-2 | few | TRBD2
CASSERWQTGDTQYF | TGTGCCAGCAGCGAGAGGTGGCAGACAGGAGATACGCAGTATTTT | TRBJ2-3 | TRBV11-2 | - | -
CASSESRDYNEQFF | TGCGCCAGCAGTGAGTCTAGGGACTACAATGAGCAGTTCTTC | TRBJ2-1 | TRBV10-2 | - | -
CASSLAGIIRNEQFF | TGTGCCAGCAGCTTAGCAGGGATAATCCGCAATGAGCAGTTCTTC | TRBJ2-1 | TRBV7-2 | few | -
CSASLIGGAAITADTQYF | TGCAGTGCTAGTTTGATCGGGGGGGCAGCGATCACCGCAGATACGCAGTATTTT | TRBJ2-3 | TRBV20-1 | - | TRBD2
CASGVGNTLSYNEQFF | TGTGCCAGCGGGGTCGGGAACACACTATCCTACAATGAGCAGTTCTTC | TRBJ2-1 | TRBV19 | - | -
CASKRGLAGGPVAKNIQYF | TGTGCCAGCAAACGAGGACTAGCGGGAGGGCCCGTTGCCAAAAACATTCAGTACTTC | TRBJ2-4 | TRBV12-3/TRBV12-4 | - | TRBD2
CASFSTPGGAFF | TGTGCCAGCTTTTCGACGCCTGGGGGAGCTTTCTTT | TRBJ1-1 | TRBV28 | - | -
CATSTSGRQDEQFF | TGTGCCACCTCTACTAGCGGGAGGCAGGATGAGCAGTTCTTC | TRBJ2-1 | TRBV24-1 | few | TRBD2
CASRTADTQYF | TGTGCCAGCCGGACAGCAGATACGCAGTATTTT | TRBJ2-3 | TRBV25-1 | many | -
CATSDRGAPRDTIYF | TGTGCCACCAGTGATCGGGGGGCCCCGCGGGACACCATATATTTT | TRBJ1-3 | TRBV24-1 | - | -
CSVLRADLLDTRYF | TGCAGCGTTTTGCGGGCCGACCTGTTAGATACGCGGTATTTT | TRBJ2-3 | TRBV29-1 | once | -
CASALAGITDTQYF | TGTGCCAGCGCCTTAGCGGGGATCACAGATACGCAGTATTTT | TRBJ2-3 | TRBV7-3 | - | TRBD2
CSASVQGLSGNTIYF | TGCAGTGCTAGTGTGCAGGGCCTCTCTGGAAACACCATATATTTT | TRBJ1-3 | TRBV20-1 | - | -
CASSLRATGIYEQYF | TGTGCCAGCAGTCTACGAGCGACAGGGATCTACGAGCAGTACTTC | TRBJ2-7 | TRBV27 | many | TRBD1
CAWERGGQFF | TGTGCCTGGGAAAGAGGTGGGCAGTTCTTC | TRBJ2-1 | TRBV30 | once | -
CASSSQGTSGAYEQYF | TGTGCCAGCAGCTCACAGGGGACTAGCGGGGCCTACGAGCAGTACTTC | TRBJ2-7 | TRBV7-2 | few | TRBD2
CASRGQGLPYSNEQFF | TGTGCCAGCAGGGGACAGGGTCTTCCCTACAGCAATGAGCAGTTCTTC | TRBJ2-1 | TRBV27 | once | TRBD1
CASSPRDRSDQETQYF | TGCGCCAGCAGCCCCAGGGACAGGAGCGACCAAGAGACCCAGTACTTC | TRBJ2-5 | TRBV5-1 | - | TRBD1
CASSQWAGAPGELFF | TGTGCCAGCAGCCAATGGGCCGGGGCTCCCGGGGAGCTGTTTTTT | TRBJ2-2 | TRBV3-1 | - | -
CASRDTTSGTHEQYF | TGTGCCAGCAGGGACACGACTAGCGGGACCCACGAGCAGTACTTC | TRBJ2-7 | TRBV7-9 | few | TRBD2
CASSPESVRSTDTQYF | TGTGCCAGCTCACCAGAGTCAGTGAGGAGCACAGATACGCAGTATTTT | TRBJ2-3 | TRBV18 | few | -
CSVELVAEAFF | TGCAGCGTTGAGTTGGTTGCTGAAGCTTTCTTT | TRBJ1-1 | TRBV29-1 | - | -
CASGFRLLEAQYF | TGTGCTAGTGGTTTCCGTCTACTCGAGGCCCAGTACTTC | TRBJ2-5 | TRBV12-5 | few | -
CSAPDPRGPSSYNEQFF | TGCAGTGCTCCCGACCCCAGGGGCCCGAGCTCCTACAATGAGCAGTTCTTC | TRBJ2-1 | TRBV20-1 | few | -
CASNRRPDEKRFF | TGTGCCAGCAACCGGCGGCCTGATGAAAAACGGTTTTTT | TRBJ1-4 | TRBV9 | - | -
CAWRSPGNTIYF | TGTGCCTGGCGCTCTCCTGGAAACACCATATATTTT | TRBJ1-3 | TRBV30 | few | -